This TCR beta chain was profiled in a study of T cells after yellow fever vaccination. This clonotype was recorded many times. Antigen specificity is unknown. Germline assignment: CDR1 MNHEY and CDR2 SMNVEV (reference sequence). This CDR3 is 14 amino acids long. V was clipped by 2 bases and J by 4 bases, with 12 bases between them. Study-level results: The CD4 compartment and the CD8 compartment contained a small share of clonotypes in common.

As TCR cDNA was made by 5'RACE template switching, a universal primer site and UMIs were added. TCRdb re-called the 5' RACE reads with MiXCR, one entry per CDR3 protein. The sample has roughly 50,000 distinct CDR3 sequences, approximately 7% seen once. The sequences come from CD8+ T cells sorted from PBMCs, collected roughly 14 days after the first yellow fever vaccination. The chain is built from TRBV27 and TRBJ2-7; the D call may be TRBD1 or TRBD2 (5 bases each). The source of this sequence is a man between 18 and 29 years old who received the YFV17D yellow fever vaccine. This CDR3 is CASSLRGADYEQYV. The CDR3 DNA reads TGTGCCAGCAGTTTACGAGGGGCCGATTACGAGCAGTACGTC.